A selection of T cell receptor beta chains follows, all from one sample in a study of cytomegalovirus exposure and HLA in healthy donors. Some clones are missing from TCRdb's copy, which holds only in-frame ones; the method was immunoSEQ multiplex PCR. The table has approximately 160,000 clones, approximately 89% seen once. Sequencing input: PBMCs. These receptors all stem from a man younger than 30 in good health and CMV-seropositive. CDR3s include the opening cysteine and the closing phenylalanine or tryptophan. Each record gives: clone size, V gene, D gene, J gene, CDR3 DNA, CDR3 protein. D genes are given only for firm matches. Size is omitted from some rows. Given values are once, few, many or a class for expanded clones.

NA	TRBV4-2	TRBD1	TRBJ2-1	TGTGCCAGCAGCCTCTTGAGGACAGGGAACTACAATGAGCAGTTCTTC	CASSLLRTGNYNEQFF
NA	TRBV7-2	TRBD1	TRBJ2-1	TGTGCCAGCAGCCTGACAGGGACTGAGCAGTTCTTC	CASSLTGTEQFF
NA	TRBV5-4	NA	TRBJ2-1	TGTGCCAGCAGCTTGCGCGGAGCTGAGCAGTTCTTC	CASSLRGAEQFF
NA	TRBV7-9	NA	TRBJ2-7	TGTGCCAGCAGCCGGACAAGCTACGAGCAGTACTTC	CASSRTSYEQYF
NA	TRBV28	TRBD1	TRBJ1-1	TGTGCCAGCAGTTTCGACAGGGCCCAGAGGGGGGCTTTCTTT	CASSFDRAQRGAFF
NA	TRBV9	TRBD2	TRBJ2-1	TGTGCCAGCAGCGCGGGGACTAGCGGGAGTAATGAGCAGTTCTTC	CASSAGTSGSNEQFF
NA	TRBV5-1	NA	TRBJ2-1	TGCGCCAGCAGCCAAGGGGGTGTCTTTGAGCAGTTCTTC	CASSQGGVFEQFF
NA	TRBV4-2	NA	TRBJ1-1	TGTGCCAGCAGCCAAGGGGACACCACGAACACTGAAGCTTTCTTT	CASSQGDTTNTEAFF
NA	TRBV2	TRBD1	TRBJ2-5	TGTGCCAGCAGTGAGAGACAGGGCAAAGAGACCCAGTACTTC	CASSERQGKETQYF
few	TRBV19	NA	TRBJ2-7	TGTGCCAGTAGTATAACCTACCCCCCTTCCGAGCAGTACTTC	CASSITYPPSEQYF
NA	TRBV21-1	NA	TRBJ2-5	TGTGCCAGCAGCAAGACAGGGAGGTTCGAGACCCAGTACTTC	CASSKTGRFETQYF
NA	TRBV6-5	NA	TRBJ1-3	TGTGCCAGCAGTTCAATCCTGCCCAGCTCTGGAAACACCATATATTTT	CASSSILPSSGNTIYF
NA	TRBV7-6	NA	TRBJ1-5	TGTGCCAGCAGCTTAGGTGACGGGAAGCCCCAGCATTTT	CASSLGDGKPQHF
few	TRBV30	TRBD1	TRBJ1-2	TGTGCCTGGAGTCTGGACAGGACTAACTATGGCTACACCTTC	CAWSLDRTNYGYTF
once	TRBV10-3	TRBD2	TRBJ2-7	TGTGCCATCAGTGATGGGCTAGCGGACGATTCCTACGAGCAGTACTTC	CAISDGLADDSYEQYF
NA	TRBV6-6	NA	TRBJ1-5	TGTGCCAGCAGCCAGTCCTGGGCTCAGCCCCAGCATTTT	CASSQSWAQPQHF
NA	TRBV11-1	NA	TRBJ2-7	TGTGCCAGCAGCTCCGGGACTCCCCCCGAGAGGCCCAGATCCTACGAGCAGTACTTC	CASSSGTPPERPRSYEQYF
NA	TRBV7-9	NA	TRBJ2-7	TGTGCCAGCAGCCATACCGGGACATCGACCTACGAGCAGTACTTC	CASSHTGTSTYEQYF
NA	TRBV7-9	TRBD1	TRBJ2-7	TGTGCCAGCAGCGGAGGACAGGGGGCGATCCACGAGCAGTACTTC	CASSGGQGAIHEQYF
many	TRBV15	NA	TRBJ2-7	TGTGCCACCAGCAGTAACGATGAGGGCGAGCAGTACTTC	CATSSNDEGEQYF
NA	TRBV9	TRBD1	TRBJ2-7	TGTGCCAGCAGCGTTGGGACAGGCGTTTACGAGCAGTACTTC	CASSVGTGVYEQYF
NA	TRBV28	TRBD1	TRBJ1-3	TGTGCCAGCAGATCGGGACAGGGGTTTCCTGGAAACACCATATATTTT	CASRSGQGFPGNTIYF
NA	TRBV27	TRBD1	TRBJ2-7	TGTGCCAGCAGTGCAACCCCGGGACAGCTTCCCTACGAGCAGTACTTC	CASSATPGQLPYEQYF
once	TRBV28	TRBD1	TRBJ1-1	TGTGCCAGCAGTTTATATCTTCGGACAGGGAATAGTGAAGCTTTCTTT	CASSLYLRTGNSEAFF
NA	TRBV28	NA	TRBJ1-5	TGTGCCAGCAGTTTGAACCGTGGAACGATGGGGGCCTGGAATCAGCCCCAGCATTTT	CASSLNRGTMGAWNQPQHF
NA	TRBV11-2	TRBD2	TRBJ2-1	TGTGCCAGCAGCTCCCAGCGGGAGAGCTCCTACAATGAGCAGTTCTTC	CASSSQRESSYNEQFF
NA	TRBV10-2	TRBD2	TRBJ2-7	TGCGCCAGCAGTGAGACATCCGGGACTATAGACTACGAGCAGTACTTC	CASSETSGTIDYEQYF
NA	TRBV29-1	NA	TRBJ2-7	TGCAGCGCTACGATTTCGGTGTACGACGAGCAGTACTTC	CSATISVYDEQYF
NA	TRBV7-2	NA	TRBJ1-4	TGTGCCAGCAGCTTAGGGGGCGGTGCAACTAATGAAAAACTGTTTTTT	CASSLGGGATNEKLFF
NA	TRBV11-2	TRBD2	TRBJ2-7	TGTGCCAGCAGCTTAGGCCTAGCGGTTTACGAGCAGTACTTC	CASSLGLAVYEQYF
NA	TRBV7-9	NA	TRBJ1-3	TGTGCCAGCAGCTCACCGCGGAGGCGAAACACCATATATTTT	CASSSPRRRNTIYF
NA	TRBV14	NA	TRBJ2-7	TGTGCCAGCAGCCAAGGGCGCGGGGACCACAAGCAGTACTTC	CASSQGRGDHKQYF
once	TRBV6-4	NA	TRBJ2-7	TGTGCCAGCAGGCGATACGAGCAGTACTTC	CASRRYEQYF
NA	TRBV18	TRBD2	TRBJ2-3	TGTGCCAGCTCACCACCGAGCACTAGCGGAGCAGATACGCAGTATTTT	CASSPPSTSGADTQYF
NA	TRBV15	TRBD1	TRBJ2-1	TGTGCCACCAGCAGAGAGGCAGGGGGTGGCAATGAGCAGTTCTTC	CATSREAGGGNEQFF
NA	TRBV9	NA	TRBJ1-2	TGTGCCAGCAGCGGTTGGGACACTACTAACTATGGCTACACCTTC	CASSGWDTTNYGYTF
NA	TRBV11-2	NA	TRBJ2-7	TGTGCCAGCAGCTTAGATCGGGGGGAGCAGTACTTC	CASSLDRGEQYF
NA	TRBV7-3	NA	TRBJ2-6	TGTGCCAGCAGCTTAACGGGACTTCCAAATTCTGGGGCCAACGTCCTGACTTTC	CASSLTGLPNSGANVLTF
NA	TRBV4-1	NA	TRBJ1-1	TGCGCCAGCAGCCAAGAATCAGGGGCAAACACTGAAGCTTTCTTT	CASSQESGANTEAFF
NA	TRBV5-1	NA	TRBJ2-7	TGCGCCAGCAGCTTGGTTCCACGGGGGGAGCAGTACTTC	CASSLVPRGEQYF
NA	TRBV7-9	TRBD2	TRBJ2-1	TGTGCCAGCAGTGGACTAGCGGGAGACAATGAGCAGTTCTTC	CASSGLAGDNEQFF
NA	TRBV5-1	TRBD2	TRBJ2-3	TGCGCCAGCAGCTTAAGACTAGCGACCAGCACAGATACGCAGTATTTT	CASSLRLATSTDTQYF
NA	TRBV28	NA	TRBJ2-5	TGTGCCAGCAGTATACCCCCTAGTACTGAGACCCAGTACTTC	CASSIPPSTETQYF
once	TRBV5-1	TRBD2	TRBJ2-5	TGCGCCAGCAGCTCCACTCTTTTAGCGGGACGTGAAGAGACCCAGTACTTC	CASSSTLLAGREETQYF
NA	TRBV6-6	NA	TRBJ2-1	TGTGCCAGCTCCGTACAGGGTGACACTGAGCAGTTCTTC	CASSVQGDTEQFF
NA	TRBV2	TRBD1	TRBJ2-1	TGTGCCAGCAACCCCCAGGCAGGGGGTGGAAAGGGGGAGCAGTTCTTC	CASNPQAGGGKGEQFF